Below are 16 T cell receptor beta chains sequenced from a single sample in a study of T cells in localized non-small cell lung cancer. The protocol was immunoSEQ multiplex PCR, while the TCRdb copy is restricted to in-frame clones and leaves out a portion. The sample carries roughly 38,000 clones, roughly 86% recorded once. This material consisted of peripheral blood, taken before any cancer treatment. The origin of the receptors is a man between 18 and 55 years old with stage I lung adenocarcinoma.

This chain connects TRBV19 to TRBJ1-3, with a tentative D call TRBD1 (5 bases). The CDR3 contains 15 residues. The V gene's germline CDR1 is LNHDA and CDR2 SQIVND (reference sequence). V gave up 4 bases and J gave up 0 bases, with 10 bases separating them. The CDR3 sequence: CASSRDGGSGNTIYF. The DNA for the CDR3 is TGTGCCAGTAGTAGGGACGGCGGCTCTGGAAACACCATATATTTT.

The V call is TRBV7-2, the J call TRBJ1-4, with a tentative D call TRBD1 (5 bases). The V gene lost 1 base and the J gene lost 8 bases, with 14 bases spanning the gap. CDR1 is SGHTA and CDR2 is FQGNSA in the germline V gene. The CDR3 is 15 residues long. CDR3: CASSLGGRGQEKLFF. The CDR3 DNA reads as TGTGCCAGCAGCTTAGGGGGACGGGGTCAGGAAAAACTGTTTTTT.

V gene TRBV5-1 combines with J gene TRBJ2-1; the D is unclear. The CDR3 spans 14 residues. The germline V gene has CDR1 SGHRS and CDR2 YFSETQ. The V and J ends lost 5 bases and 5 bases respectively, with 14 bases between them. The CDR3 nucleotides read TGCGCCAGCAGATCTGGTGCGAGTAACAATGAGCAGTTCTTC. Protein sequence: CASRSGASNNEQFF.

The chain combines TRBV6-4 with TRBJ2-1; 9 positions match TRBD2. The V gene's germline CDR1 is MRHNA and CDR2 SNTAGT. CDR3 length equals 14 residues. J lost 5 bases, V lost 7 bases, and 6 bases had no gene match. CDR3: CASKRGAVDNEQFF. CDR3 DNA: TGTGCCAGCAAGCGGGGGGCCGTGGACAATGAGCAGTTCTTC.

The V gene is TRBV6-5, the J gene TRBJ1-1, with D possibly being TRBD1 (6 bases). Per germline, CDR1 MNHEY and CDR2 SVGAGI. CDR3 size: 15 residues. V was pared by 6 bases and J by 4 bases, with 18 bases between. CDR3 bases: TGTGCCAGCAGCCTGGGGGGGGCGTGGGGCACTGAAGCTTTCTTT. This encodes CASSLGGAWGTEAFF.

The chain couples TRBV4-3 to TRBJ1-1, with D possibly TRBD1 on 6 matching bases. CDR1 LGHNA and CDR2 YSLEER come from the germline V gene. The CDR3 is made up of 16 amino acids. With 0 bases removed from V and 2 bases from J, the gap between germline ends came to 13 bases. CDR3 bases: TGCGCCAGCAGCCAAGATGGCGCAGGGGACAACACTGAAGCTTTCTTT. The encoded protein is CASSQDGAGDNTEAFF.

The V gene is TRBV5-6, the J gene TRBJ2-5, with TRBD2 identical over 10 bases. V shed 5 bases and J 5 bases; nucleotides not matched to a gene: 12. CDR3 size: 16 residues. CDR1 SGHDT and CDR2 YYEEEE come from the germline V gene. This CDR3 is CASRYRTAGGMETQYF. In nucleotides, the CDR3 is TGTGCCAGCAGATACCGCACAGCGGGGGGGATGGAGACCCAGTACTTC.

The J gene is TRBJ2-7, the V gene TRBV20-1; 8 bases are shared with TRBD2. Germline V gives CDR1 DFQATT, CDR2 SNEGSKA (reference sequence). This CDR3 has 11 residues. Trimming at V came to 5 bases and at J to 3 bases, leaving 0 bases not matched to a gene. This CDR3 is CSARGGYEQYF. The CDR3 bases are TGCAGTGCTCGGGGGGGCTACGAGCAGTACTTC.

The chain has TRBV9 and TRBJ1-6; no reliable D call. Trimming took off 6 bases at V and 5 bases at J, with 12 bases between the two ends. Germline assignment: CDR1 SGDLS and CDR2 YYNGEE. The CDR3 is 14 residues long. CDR3 protein: CASTPSSDNSPLHF. CDR3 nucleotides: TGTGCCAGCACCCCGTCTAGCGATAATTCACCCCTCCACTTT.

The count of this clone is one. This sequence joins TRBV7-2 and TRBJ1-2; 10 bases align to TRBD1. V dropped 5 bases and J dropped 5; count of bases not matched to a gene: 5. The CDR3 contains 14 residues. Per germline, CDR1 SGHTA and CDR2 FQGNSA. CDR3 region: CASSTDRGPYGYTF. CDR3 sequence (DNA): TGTGCCAGCAGCACCGACAGGGGGCCGTATGGCTACACCTTC.

The chain has TRBV6-6 and TRBJ2-7, with 10 bases that match TRBD1. Unmatched junction bases numbered 5, after V lost 5 bases and J lost 4 bases. Looked up from germline, CDR1 is MNHNY and CDR2 is SVGAGI (reference sequence). This CDR3 has 14 amino acids. This chain's CDR3 is CASSVGQGGYEQYF. The CDR3 DNA is TGTGCCAGCAGTGTCGGACAGGGGGGGTACGAGCAGTACTTC.

The V call is TRBV7-3, the J call TRBJ2-1; TRBD1 aligns across 8 bases. This CDR3 is built from 17 residues. Trimming removed 0 bases from V and 2 bases from J; junction bases left unmatched: 6. Germline V gene sequence: CDR1 SGHTA, CDR2 FQGTGA. CDR3 loop: CASSLTHRDRPYNEQFF. The CDR3 DNA sequence: TGTGCCAGCAGCTTAACGCATAGGGACAGGCCCTACAATGAGCAGTTCTTC.

The chain is built from TRBV5-1 and TRBJ2-3; TRBD2 matches at 12 bases. This CDR3 is built from 17 residues. Germline V gene sequence: CDR1 SGHRS, CDR2 YFSETQ. Germline trimming cut 4 bases from V and 3 bases from J; bases unmatched to any gene: 9. The CDR3: CASSALASGGATDTQYF. CDR3 bases: TGCGCCAGCAGCGCGCTGGCTAGCGGGGGGGCTACAGATACGCAGTATTTT. Using reference TRBV5-1 and TRBJ2-3 for the parts outside the CDR3, the full variable domain is KAGVTQTPRYLIKTRGQQVTLSCSPISGHRSVSWYQQTPGQGLQFLFEYFSETQRNKGNFPGRFSGRQFSNSRSEMNVSTLELGDSALYLCASSALASGGATDTQYFGPGTRLTVL.

J is TRBJ1-6 and V is TRBV19; TRBD1 agrees at 8 bases. The germline V gene encodes CDR1 LNHDA and CDR2 SQIVND (reference sequence). The junction had 2 bases not matched to a gene; V was cut back by 4 bases and J by 3 bases. The CDR3 has 15 amino acids. CDR3 DNA: TGTGCCAGTAGTACACAGGGGGGCTATAATTCACCCCTCCACTTT. Its translation: CASSTQGGYNSPLHF.

This clone was seen more than once but under ten times. The chain links TRBV11-2 to TRBJ1-1, with D possibly being TRBD1 (5 bases). Looked up from germline, CDR1 is SGHAT and CDR2 is FQNNGV. Trimming left V 3 bases short and J 6 bases short, with 11 bases between. This CDR3 spans 13 amino acids. The CDR3 DNA reads as TGTGCCAGCAGCTTTGGGGCACGGGCTGAAGCTTTCTTT. As protein: CASSFGARAEAFF. Full variable domain (remainder filled in from reference TRBV11-2 and TRBJ1-1): EAGVAQSPRYKIIEKRQSVAFWCNPISGHATLYWYQQILGQGPKLLIQFQNNGVVDDSQLPKDRFSAERLKGVDSTLKIQPAKLEDSAVYLCASSFGARAEAFFGQGTRLTVV.

This chain links TRBV9 with TRBJ1-6, with 9 bases matching TRBD1. CDR3 length equals 14 residues. Germline CDR1 is SGDLS and CDR2 is YYNGEE. Trimming removed 2 bases from V and 7 bases from J; junction bases left unmatched: 1. CDR3 in amino acids: CASSVGQGNSPLHF. CDR3 sequence (DNA): TGTGCCAGCAGCGTCGGACAGGGGAATTCACCCCTCCACTTT.